The rows below give T cell receptor beta chains drawn from one sample of a study of T cells in narcolepsy. Sequencing used immunoSEQ multiplex PCR; TCRdb keeps in-frame clones, though not all of them. This sample has fewer than 30,000 clones, with around 83% found just once. The sequencing input was CD45RA- memory CD4+ T cells from PBMCs. All receptors come from a human donor with narcolepsy. CDR3s include the opening cysteine and the closing phenylalanine or tryptophan. A D gene is named only where the DNA matches it firmly. Part of the rows lack a size; the others show once, few, many or a class for expanded clones.

cdr3_aa: CASNGICWSSYNEQFF
cdr3_nt: TGTGCCAGTAACGGGATTTGTTGGAGCTCCTACAATGAGCAGTTCTTC
cdr3_length: 16
d_call: .
clone_size: .
v_call: TRBV19
j_call: TRBJ2-1

cdr3_aa: CASSQGSRIYEQYF
cdr3_nt: TGCGCCAGCAGCCAGGGATCTCGAATCTACGAGCAGTACTTC
cdr3_length: 14
d_call: .
clone_size: .
v_call: TRBV5-1
j_call: TRBJ2-7

cdr3_aa: CASSFHSSYEQYF
cdr3_nt: TGTGCCAGCAGTTTTCACTCCTCCTACGAGCAGTACTTC
cdr3_length: 13
d_call: .
clone_size: .
v_call: TRBV11-1
j_call: TRBJ2-7

cdr3_aa: CASSRWTGANNSPLHF
cdr3_nt: TGTGCCAGCAGTCGGTGGACAGGAGCGAATAATTCACCCCTCCACTTT
cdr3_length: 16
d_call: TRBD1
clone_size: .
v_call: TRBV7-9
j_call: TRBJ1-6

cdr3_aa: CASSVGPTRVTGELFF
cdr3_nt: TGTGCCAGCAGTGTTGGGCCAACCAGAGTCACCGGGGAGCTGTTTTTT
cdr3_length: 16
d_call: .
clone_size: few
v_call: TRBV6-4
j_call: TRBJ2-2

cdr3_aa: CAISEGGQGAREAFF
cdr3_nt: TGTGCCATCAGTGAGGGTGGACAGGGGGCGAGAGAAGCTTTCTTT
cdr3_length: 15
d_call: TRBD1
clone_size: .
v_call: TRBV10-3
j_call: TRBJ1-1

cdr3_aa: CASSLVGPGNLYEQYF
cdr3_nt: TGTGCCAGCAGCTTAGTTGGGCCGGGGAATTTGTACGAGCAGTACTTC
cdr3_length: 16
d_call: .
clone_size: few
v_call: TRBV7-9
j_call: TRBJ2-7

cdr3_aa: CASSPGLAGSYEQYF
cdr3_nt: TGCGCCAGCAGCCCGGGGCTAGCGGGATCCTACGAGCAGTACTTC
cdr3_length: 15
d_call: TRBD2
clone_size: .
v_call: TRBV5-1
j_call: TRBJ2-7

cdr3_aa: CASSESGLAITIF
cdr3_nt: TGTGCCAGCAGTGAATCGGGACTAGCCATAACGATCTTC
cdr3_length: 13
d_call: TRBD2
clone_size: .
v_call: TRBV2
j_call: TRBJ2-1

cdr3_aa: CASSISRGHGEQFF
cdr3_nt: TGTGCCAGTAGTATATCCAGGGGACATGGAGAGCAGTTCTTC
cdr3_length: 14
d_call: .
clone_size: .
v_call: TRBV19
j_call: TRBJ2-1

cdr3_aa: CASSFAGEYNEQFF
cdr3_nt: TGTGCCAGCAGCTTCGCGGGAGAGTACAATGAGCAGTTCTTC
cdr3_length: 14
d_call: TRBD2
clone_size: .
v_call: TRBV7-6
j_call: TRBJ2-1

cdr3_aa: CASSSGWGGETQYF
cdr3_nt: TGTGCCAGCAGTAGCGGGTGGGGTGGAGAGACCCAGTACTTC
cdr3_length: 14
d_call: .
clone_size: .
v_call: TRBV6-5
j_call: TRBJ2-5

cdr3_aa: CASKDRASYEQYF
cdr3_nt: TGTGCCAGCAAGGACAGGGCCTCGTACGAGCAGTACTTC
cdr3_length: 13
d_call: TRBD1
clone_size: .
v_call: TRBV6-1
j_call: TRBJ2-7